This T cell receptor (beta chain) comes out of a study of shared clonotypes between healthy human individuals. Study at large: Each donor's CD8 memory used one plate, CD8 naive two, each CD4 subset three.

Profiled with immunoSEQ multiplex PCR; TCRdb holds only in-frame clones, not every one. The table shows about 330,000 clones, with around 67% occurring only once. This CDR3 contains 15 residues. From germline, CDR1 is MGHRA and CDR2 YSYEKL. Trimming stripped 5 bases from V and 2 bases from J, with 13 bases between. The V and J genes are TRBV4-1 and TRBJ1-5; weak D call: TRBD1 (5 bases). The sequence was obtained from a man in his thirties or forties in good health. Sequenced material: memory CD4+ T cells sorted from blood. Subset of the sample: CD45RA-negative fraction. The CDR3 DNA sequence: TGCGCCAGCAGCGGTCTGGGGCTGGGCAATCAGCCCCAGCATTTT. Protein sequence: CASSGLGLGNQPQHF.